Listed below are T cell receptor beta chains from one sample, sequenced in a study of blood T cell repertoires in COVID-19. Clones were sequenced by immunoSEQ multiplex PCR, and TCRdb holds only the in-frame ones, with some missing. The table includes roughly 130,000 clones, approximately 90% detected once. The source material was peripheral blood. The receptor set was obtained from a human donor with COVID-19, enrolled during active disease. The donor label of this sample is uncertain. The CDR3 runs from the conserved cysteine through the conserved F or W. Each record gives: clone size, V gene, D gene, J gene, CDR3 length, CDR3 protein, CDR3 DNA. D genes are given only for firm matches. Size is stated for part of the rows, as once, few or many counts, or as a class when the clone is expanded.

>.|TRBV7-9|.|TRBJ1-3|13
CASSSDSPRTIYF
TGTGCCAGCAGCTCTGACAGTCCCCGCACCATATATTTT
>.|TRBV9|TRBD1|TRBJ1-5|13
CASSVEWTGPQHF
TGTGCCAGCAGCGTAGAGTGGACAGGGCCCCAGCATTTT
>few|TRBV5-1|.|TRBJ1-1|13
CASSHPQGGEAFF
TGCGCCAGCAGCCACCCCCAGGGCGGCGAAGCTTTCTTT
>once|TRBV28|TRBD1|TRBJ2-1|15
CASSSGGQVYNEQFF
TGTGCCAGCAGTTCTGGGGGACAGGTCTACAATGAGCAGTTCTTC
>.|TRBV24-1|TRBD1|TRBJ2-1|15
CATSDTGTGDNEQFF
TGTGCCACCAGTGACACCGGGACAGGGGACAATGAGCAGTTCTTC
>.|TRBV5-1|TRBD2|TRBJ2-2|15
CASSASGRGTGELFF
TGCGCCAGCAGCGCCAGCGGGAGGGGCACCGGGGAGCTGTTTTTT
>.|TRBV11-3|.|TRBJ1-4|14
CASSLSSTNEKLFF
TGTGCCAGCAGCTTGAGCTCAACTAATGAAAAACTGTTTTTT
>.|TRBV19|.|TRBJ1-3|14
CAVSKGDSGNTIYF
TGTGCCGTCTCCAAAGGGGACTCTGGAAACACCATATATTTT
>.|TRBV4-1|TRBD2|TRBJ2-7|15
CASSTPGLANDEQYF
TGCGCCAGCAGCACACCGGGACTAGCGAACGACGAGCAGTACTTC
>.|TRBV7-9|TRBD1|TRBJ1-2|15
CASSEHRGEGYGYTF
TGTGCCAGCAGCGAACACAGGGGAGAAGGGTATGGCTACACCTTC
>.|TRBV2|.|TRBJ1-5|16
CASSVETPITNQPQHF
TGTGCCAGCAGTGTCGAGACACCTATAACCAATCAGCCCCAGCATTTT
>.|TRBV11-3|.|TRBJ2-1|13
CASRSDQALKQFF
TGTGCCAGCAGATCCGATCAGGCCCTCAAGCAGTTCTTC
>.|TRBV9|.|TRBJ2-4|13
CASSVVGGNIQYF
TGTGCCAGCAGCGTAGTAGGGGGAAACATTCAGTACTTC
>.|TRBV29-1|.|TRBJ2-1|12
CSVRPQDNEQFF
TGCAGCGTTAGGCCACAGGACAATGAGCAGTTCTTC
>few|TRBV27|TRBD1|TRBJ1-2|16
CASSLGDSTSMRGYTF
TGTGCCAGCAGTTTAGGGGACAGTACTTCTATGAGGGGCTACACCTTC
>.|TRBV10-3|.|TRBJ1-5|14
CAISEQGTGQPQHF
TGTGCCATCAGTGAACAGGGTACGGGTCAGCCCCAGCATTTT
>.|TRBV6-6|TRBD1|TRBJ1-1|16
CASSYSGRTGPTEAFF
TGTGCCAGCAGTTACTCGGGGCGGACAGGGCCCACTGAAGCTTTCTTT
>.|TRBV19|.|TRBJ1-4|17
CASSISREASTNEKLFF
TGTGCCAGTAGTATAAGCAGGGAGGCATCCACTAATGAAAAACTGTTTTTT
>.|TRBV9|TRBD1|TRBJ1-2|15
CASSVTGTALGGYTF
TGTGCCAGCAGCGTAACCGGGACAGCTCTCGGTGGCTACACCTTC
>.|TRBV5-1|.|TRBJ1-3|14
CASSFGTSGNTIYF
TGCGCCAGCAGCTTTGGGACATCTGGAAACACCATATATTTT
>once|TRBV24-1|.|TRBJ1-1|18
CATSDLRQGPTGTTEAFF
TGTGCCACCAGTGATTTAAGGCAGGGGCCCACAGGGACCACTGAAGCTTTCTTT
>.|TRBV3-1/TRBV3-2|TRBD2|TRBJ2-5|16
CASSQGPSGGSETQYF
TGTGCCAGCAGCCAAGGTCCTAGCGGGGGTTCGGAGACCCAGTACTTC
>.|TRBV2|TRBD1|TRBJ2-5|13
CASRPQGEETQYF
TGTGCCAGCAGGCCACAGGGGGAAGAGACCCAGTACTTC
>.|TRBV5-6|.|TRBJ2-4|14
CASSLEGIKNIQYF
TGTGCCAGCAGCTTAGAGGGTATCAAAAACATTCAGTACTTC
>.|TRBV28|.|TRBJ1-2|13
CASSPVGGLGYTF
TGTGCCAGCAGTCCCGTCGGGGGGCTTGGCTACACCTTC
>.|TRBV5-1|.|TRBJ2-7|15
CASSLGPGLNYEQYF
TGCGCCAGCAGCTTGGGGCCCGGACTAAACTACGAGCAGTACTTC
>.|TRBV10-3|TRBD2|TRBJ2-2|15
CAISELAVNTGELFF
TGTGCCATCAGTGAGCTAGCGGTGAACACCGGGGAGCTGTTTTTT
>.|TRBV13|.|TRBJ1-1|12
CASSLRWTEAFF
TGTGCCAGCAGCTTACGGTGGACTGAAGCTTTCTTT
>.|TRBV12-5|TRBD1|TRBJ1-5|20
CASGLVSSGTGPHSNQPQHF
TGTGCTAGTGGTTTGGTTTCTTCCGGGACAGGACCCCATAGCAATCAGCCCCAGCATTTT
>.|TRBV10-2|.|TRBJ2-7|16
CASSDSGANEGDEQYF
TGCGCCAGCAGTGATTCAGGGGCCAATGAAGGGGACGAGCAGTACTTC
>.|TRBV2|.|TRBJ2-2|13
CASLGDGTGELFF
TGTGCCAGCCTCGGGGATGGCACCGGGGAGCTGTTTTTT